The 32 T cell receptor beta chains below were found in one sample sequenced in a study of CD8 T cell repertoires and HIV-1 epitope variants. The repertoire was sequenced with immunoSEQ multiplex PCR; TCRdb's copy has only in-frame clones and lacks some. This table holds 4,000 to 5,000 clones, about 63% found once. Antigens for these TCRs are unknown. The sequenced sample was cultured CD8+ T cells derived from PBMCs. These TCRs come from a male donor with HIV.

The chain couples TRBV27 to TRBJ1-2, with D maybe TRBD1 (5 bases). The germline V gene has CDR1 MNHEY and CDR2 SMNVEV (reference sequence). V lost 0 bases to trimming and J lost 7 bases, with 21 bases between them. The CDR3 covers 17 residues. CDR3 residues: CASSLSFLLGVSGGYTF. DNA for the CDR3: TGTGCCAGCAGTTTATCTTTTCTTCTGGGGGTAAGCGGTGGCTACACCTTC.

The CDR3 protein is CASSLMGAWETPSGANVLTF. Written as DNA, the CDR3 is TGTGCCAGCAGCTTAATGGGAGCGTGGGAAACCCCCTCTGGGGCCAACGTCCTGACTTTC. The chain carries TRBV7-8 and TRBJ2-6; possible D gene TRBD2, 5 bases. The V end was cut by 2 bases, the J end by 0 bases, with 20 bases between. This CDR3 has 20 amino acids. Germline V gives CDR1 SGHVS, CDR2 FQNEAQ.

The chain joins TRBV9 to TRBJ2-2; the D is unclear. CDR1 and CDR2 (germline): SGDLS, YYNGEE. This CDR3 comprises 16 residues. The V end was cut by 0 bases, the J end by 0 bases, with 9 bases between. The CDR3 loop is CASSVASRSNTGELFF. The DNA of the CDR3 is TGTGCCAGCAGCGTAGCATCCAGATCGAACACCGGGGAGCTGTTTTTT.

Written as DNA, the CDR3 is TGTGCCAGCAGCCCTGGGACTTCTGACTATGGCTACACCTTC. It translates to CASSPGTSDYGYTF. The rearrangement joins TRBV7-9 to TRBJ1-2, with TRBD1 as a possible D gene (5 bases). CDR3 length equals 14 residues. V lost 5 bases and J lost 3, with 13 bases in between. CDR1 SEHNR and CDR2 FQNEAQ come from the germline V gene (reference sequence).

This clone was counted once. J is TRBJ2-5 and V is TRBV27; 10 bases are shared with TRBD1. This CDR3 has 16 amino acids. Germline V gene sequence: CDR1 MNHEY, CDR2 SMNVEV (reference sequence). The V and J ends lost 4 bases and 6 bases, in that order; junction bases with no gene match: 11. The CDR3 reads CASSSGTGEHLQTQYF. DNA of the CDR3: TGTGCCAGCAGTTCCGGGACAGGGGAACACTTGCAGACCCAGTACTTC.

The chain recombines TRBV5-6 with TRBJ2-5; D tentatively reads TRBD1 or TRBD2 (5 bases each). Germline CDR1 and CDR2: SGHDT and YYEEEE. The CDR3 spans 18 residues. V was clipped by 2 bases and J by 2 bases, with 22 bases between them. The CDR3 DNA is TGTGCCAGCAGCTTTTCAGGGCGCCCCTATGGGAGTCAAGAGACCCAGTACTTC. It codes for CASSFSGRPYGSQETQYF.

The V and J genes are TRBV28 and TRBJ2-2, with D uncertain. Germline CDR1 reads MDHEN; CDR2 reads SYDVKM. Trimming left V 8 bases short and J 6 bases short, with 10 bases between. This CDR3 comprises 12 residues. The CDR3 DNA reads as TGTGCCAGCGGGTTGTCTGCCGGGGAGCTGTTTTTT. Translating gives CASGLSAGELFF.

In this sample, this clone turned up a few times. The chain recombines TRBV6-5 with TRBJ2-7; 10 bases map to TRBD2. CDR3 length: 15 residues. CDR1 is MNHEY, CDR2 SVGAGI, per germline. V lost 3 bases and J lost 0; bases outside the gene matches: 2. In nucleotides, the CDR3 is TGTGCCAGCAGTTATTCTAGCGGGAGCTCCTACGAGCAGTACTTC. This sequence encodes CASSYSSGSSYEQYF.

The rearrangement links TRBV6-1 to TRBJ2-2, with TRBD2 as a possible D gene (6 bases). This CDR3 is built from 16 residues. Trimming stripped 4 bases from V and 2 bases from J, with 14 bases between. Germline CDR1 is MNHNS and CDR2 is SASEGT. The CDR3 DNA is TGTGCCAGCAGTGCTCTTAGCGGAACTAACACCGGGGAGCTGTTTTTT. The encoded protein is CASSALSGTNTGELFF.

The chain has TRBV9 and TRBJ1-1, with D possibly being TRBD1 (6 bases). Germline V gene data show CDR1 as SGDLS and CDR2 as YYNGEE. V was clipped by 0 bases and J by 1 base, with 7 bases between them. The CDR3 is 14 amino acids. CDR3 DNA sequence: TGTGCCAGCAGCGTAGGACAGGAGAACACTGAAGCTTTCTTT. Its protein product is CASSVGQENTEAFF.

This clone was counted a few times. The chain recombines TRBV4-3 with TRBJ2-1; the D is unclear. Looked up from germline, CDR1 is LGHNA and CDR2 is YSLEER. This CDR3 spans 14 amino acids. Trimming took 1 base from V and 6 from J, leaving 10 bases between them. CDR3 DNA: TGCGCCAGCAGCCAAGTGCAGCAAGCCAATGAGCAGTTCTTC. Encoded protein: CASSQVQQANEQFF.

This clone was counted between two and nine times. The chain employs TRBV4-2 and TRBJ2-7; 10 bases line up with TRBD1. This CDR3 has 13 amino acids. Germline V CDR1 and CDR2: LGHNA, YNFKEQ. The V gene end was trimmed by 5 bases and the J gene end by 6 bases; junction bases not matched to a gene: 4. In DNA form, the CDR3 reads TGTGCCAGCAGCATCGGGACAGGGGCCGAGCAGTACTTC. This translates into CASSIGTGAEQYF.

CDR3 sequence reads: CASSSLAAGNTIYF. The CDR3 nucleotides are TGTGCCAGCAGCTCCCTAGCGGCTGGAAACACCATATATTTT. V is TRBV7-2 and J is TRBJ1-3; no reliable D call. V shed 4 bases and J shed 2 bases, with 9 bases lying between them. The CDR3 runs 14 residues. Germline V gene lookup returns CDR1 SGHTA and CDR2 FQGNSA.

This clone has a handful of counts. The genes are TRBV28 and TRBJ2-7; 10 nucleotides align to TRBD2. CDR1 and CDR2 from the germline V gene are MDHEN and SYDVKM. CDR3 size: 15 residues. With V trimmed by 1 base and J by 5 bases, 5 bases remained unmatched. The CDR3 sequence: CASSLLAGGLNEQYF. The CDR3 nucleotides are TGTGCCAGCAGTTTATTAGCGGGAGGTCTCAACGAGCAGTACTTC. Variable domain in full (rest from reference TRBV28 and TRBJ2-7): DVKVTQSSRYLVKRTGEKVFLECVQDMDHENMFWYRQDPGLGLRLIYFSYDVKMKEKGDIPEGYSVSREKKERFSLILESASTNQTSMYLCASSLLAGGLNEQYFGPGTRLTVT.

The chain has TRBV6-5 and TRBJ1-2; D ambiguous. This CDR3 contains 14 residues. Deletions cut 4 bases from V and 5 bases from J, with 14 bases between. Germline CDR1 reads MNHEY; CDR2 reads SVGAGI. The CDR3 DNA sequence: TGTGCCAGCAGTTCCGCGGGTTGGGGATATGGCTACACCTTC. Translated: CASSSAGWGYGYTF.

This rearrangement joins TRBV6-6 to TRBJ1-2; 8 bases line up with TRBD1. Looked up from germline, CDR1 is MNHNY and CDR2 is SVGAGI (reference sequence). This CDR3 region has 14 residues. V trimming: 6 bases; J trimming: 4 bases; junction bases outside the gene matches: 7. The CDR3 region has the DNA TGTGCCAGCAGGGGGACAGGAGAAGGCTATGGCTACACCTTC. Amino acid sequence: CASRGTGEGYGYTF.

The chain joins TRBV29-1 to TRBJ2-1, with 10 bases fitting TRBD1. Germline assignment: CDR1 SQVTM and CDR2 ANQGSEA. V dropped 6 bases and J dropped 7; count of bases not matched to a gene: 9. The CDR3 sequence is 14 residues long. DNA of the CDR3: TGCAGCGTCATGGGAGGGACAGGGGAGAATGAGCAGTTCTTC. Its translation is CSVMGGTGENEQFF.

The chain has TRBV15 and TRBJ1-5, with TRBD1 matching over 10 bases. This CDR3 spans 14 amino acids. The V and J ends lost 5 bases and 2 bases, in that order; junction bases with no gene match: 0. Looked up from germline, CDR1 is LNHNV and CDR2 is YYDKDF (reference sequence). The CDR3 loop reads CATSGTGGNQPQHF. The CDR3 DNA follows: TGTGCCACCAGCGGGACAGGGGGCAATCAGCCCCAGCATTTT.

This clone has only a few counts. The chain recombines TRBV10-3 with TRBJ1-1; no firm D call. Germline CDR1 reads ENHRY; CDR2 reads SYGVKD. Trimming took 6 bases from V and 0 from J, leaving 5 bases between them. The CDR3 is 12 residues long. The CDR3 coding sequence is TGTGCCATCAGCCCAATGAACACTGAAGCTTTCTTT. This encodes CAISPMNTEAFF.

The chain combines TRBV7-9 with TRBJ1-1, with a tentative D call TRBD1 (6 bases). The CDR3 sequence is 15 residues long. Per the germline V gene, CDR1 is SEHNR and CDR2 is FQNEAQ (reference sequence). The V end was cut by 2 bases, the J end by 3 bases, with 13 bases between. The CDR3 coding sequence is TGTGCCAGCAGCTTAAGCAGGGGCGCGGACACTGAAGCTTTCTTT. It yields the protein CASSLSRGADTEAFF.

This clone is labeled large (0.1 to 1%). The rearrangement uses TRBV7-9 and TRBJ1-1, with D perhaps matching TRBD1 (6 bases). The V end was cut by 5 bases, the J end by 5 bases, with 24 bases between. This CDR3 comprises 17 residues. Germline V gene data show CDR1 as SEHNR and CDR2 as FQNEAQ (reference sequence). CDR3 protein: CASSPRGMGASRTEAFF. The CDR3 nucleotides read TGTGCCAGCAGCCCCCGGGGGATGGGGGCATCGAGAACTGAAGCTTTCTTT. Full variable domain (outside the CDR3, taken from reference TRBV7-9 and TRBJ1-1): DTGVSQNPRHKITKRGQNVTFRCDPISEHNRLYWYRQTLGQGPEFLTYFQNEAQLEKSRLLSDRFSAERPKGSFSTLEIQRTEQGDSAMYLCASSPRGMGASRTEAFFGQGTRLTVV.

By its share, this clone is medium-sized (0.01 to 0.1%). The gene calls are TRBV9 and TRBJ2-7; TRBD2 agrees at 8 bases. The germline CDR1 and CDR2 sequences are SGDLS and YYNGEE. V gave up 0 bases and J gave up 1 base; unmatched junction bases: 6. CDR3 length: 16 residues. The CDR3, as DNA: TGTGCCAGCAGCGTAGGACTAGCGAGGTATTCCTACGAGCAGTACTTC. It codes for CASSVGLARYSYEQYF.

The chain combines TRBV7-2 with TRBJ2-1; no definite D call. The germline V and J ends were trimmed by 4 bases and 3 bases, with 16 bases remaining between them. Germline V CDR1 and CDR2: SGHTA, FQGNSA. The CDR3 is 16 amino acids. The CDR3 region has the DNA TGTGCCAGCAGCTCTCAGCGAAGGGCTAACTACAATGAGCAGTTCTTC. Translating it yields CASSSQRRANYNEQFF.

The chain employs TRBV5-6 and TRBJ1-1; 7 bases agree with TRBD1. The CDR3 extends over 12 amino acids. The V gene's germline CDR1 is SGHDT and CDR2 YYEEEE. J gave up 5 bases and V 3 bases, and 1 base lay outside the gene matches. CDR3 protein: CASSWGQTEAFF. The CDR3 bases are TGTGCCAGCAGCTGGGGACAGACTGAAGCTTTCTTT.

The genes are TRBV19 and TRBJ2-1; 7 bases are shared with TRBD2. This CDR3 region has 15 residues. After removal of 8 bases from V and 0 bases from J, the junction contained 7 bases not matched to a gene. Germline values: CDR1 LNHDA, CDR2 SQIVND (reference sequence). CDR3 sequence reads: CASRVGGSSYNEQFF. CDR3 nucleotides: TGTGCCAGTCGGGTCGGCGGGAGCTCCTACAATGAGCAGTTCTTC.

The chain couples TRBV19 to TRBJ2-1, with 10 bases that match TRBD1. The J segment lost 4 bases and the V segment lost 7 bases, leaving 4 bases of the junction unmatched. Germline assignment: CDR1 LNHDA and CDR2 SQIVND (reference sequence). This CDR3 comprises 14 residues. The DNA of the CDR3 is TGTGCCAGTACGGGACAGGGGACTTACAATGAGCAGTTCTTC. Translating gives CASTGQGTYNEQFF.

This clone was seen once. The gene calls are TRBV5-4 and TRBJ2-5; 12 nucleotides match TRBD2. The germline CDR1 and CDR2 sequences are SGHNT and YYREEE (reference sequence). The CDR3 spans 17 residues. Germline trimming cut 4 bases from V and 1 base from J; bases unmatched to any gene: 8. CDR3 sequence reads: CASSPHTSGGPQETQYF. DNA for the CDR3: TGTGCCAGCAGCCCACACACTAGCGGGGGGCCCCAAGAGACCCAGTACTTC.

The chain joins TRBV7-2 to TRBJ2-4, with D possibly being TRBD1 or TRBD2 (5 bases each). CDR3 length: 15 residues. Between the trimmed V and J ends, which lost 5 bases and 0 bases, there was a span of 11 bases. Germline CDR1 and CDR2: SGHTA and FQGNSA. The CDR3, as DNA: TGTGCCAGCAGCCCCGGGGCCCTAGCCAAAAACATTCAGTACTTC. Translating gives CASSPGALAKNIQYF.

The CDR3 DNA follows: TGTGCCAGCAGTGTGTTGGGGGGTCCTTCGGGCACAGATACGCAGTATTTT. Translated, it gives CASSVLGGPSGTDTQYF. This chain uses TRBV28 with TRBJ2-3; TRBD2 might be the D (6 bases). This CDR3 has 17 residues. Germline lookup yields CDR1 MDHEN and CDR2 SYDVKM. Trimming took off 5 bases at V and 1 base at J, with 19 bases between the two ends.

This chain links TRBV28 with TRBJ1-1; 8 bases fit TRBD1. V shed 5 bases, J shed 8 bases, and the junction held 7 bases outside the gene matches. Germline V lookup: CDR1 MDHEN, CDR2 SYDVKM. The CDR3 sequence is 13 residues long. The CDR3 DNA is TGTGCCAGCAGTCCCATTGGGACAGGAGAAGCTTTCTTT. This translates into CASSPIGTGEAFF.

This chain connects TRBV28 to TRBJ2-2; 7 nucleotides agree with TRBD2. J lost 7 bases, V lost 2 bases, and 10 bases had no gene match. The CDR3 consists of 16 residues. CDR1 is MDHEN, CDR2 SYDVKM, per germline. For the CDR3, the DNA is TGTGCCAGCAGTTTAATTAGGGACTATGGCATCGGGGAGCTGTTTTTT. Translated, it gives CASSLIRDYGIGELFF.

Judged by abundance, this clone is medium-sized. The chain joins TRBV27 to TRBJ2-7; 11 bases agree with TRBD2. The CDR3 is 14 residues long. The V segment lost 5 bases and the J segment 6 bases; nucleotides outside the gene matches: 6. Germline-derived CDR1 and CDR2 are MNHEY and SMNVEV (reference sequence). The CDR3: CASSLIAGGPEQYF. CDR3 nucleotides: TGTGCCAGCAGTCTCATAGCGGGAGGGCCCGAGCAGTACTTC.